These 8 T cell receptor beta chains came from one sample sequenced in a study of blood T cells in healthy people across ages. Primed by a sample-barcoded 5' primer and a J-beta primer mix, a second PCR proceeded for about 7 to 11 cycles. TCRdb re-analysed the 5' RACE reads in MiXCR, keeping a single row per CDR3 protein. Of 550,000 to 700,000 distinct CDR3 sequences listed, roughly 29% are singletons. The material sequenced was blood. The source of these receptors is a woman aged 70 to 79 in good health.

This clonotype was counted only a few times. The chain is built from TRBV5-1 and TRBJ2-3; D gene ambiguous. The V end was cut by 1 base, the J end by 8 bases, with 8 bases between. The CDR3 is made up of 12 amino acids. CDR1 and CDR2 (germline): SGHRS, YFSETQ. This chain's CDR3 is CASSLSKGTQYF. The CDR3 nucleotides read TGCGCCAGCAGCTTGAGTAAGGGTACGCAGTATTTT.

This clonotype was counted once. J is TRBJ1-1 and V is TRBV4-2; D gene uncertain. Germline-derived CDR1 and CDR2 are LGHNA and YNFKEQ. CDR3 size: 12 residues. V was shortened by 0 bases and J by 11 bases, with 10 bases between the two germline ends. Here the CDR3 reads CASSQDRGDAFF. Written as DNA, the CDR3 is TGTGCCAGCAGCCAAGATCGAGGAGATGCTTTCTTT.

In nucleotides, the CDR3 is TGCGCCAGCAGCCGAGTGGACAGTGGGCGCAATGAGCAGTTCTTC. As protein: CASSRVDSGRNEQFF. This chain uses TRBV4-1 with TRBJ2-7, with D maybe TRBD1 (6 bases). The J call is doubtful: the DNA matches TRBJ2-1 better. The CDR3 has 15 amino acids. Germline lookup yields CDR1 MGHRA and CDR2 YSYEKL.

Only a few counts were recorded for this clonotype. J is TRBJ2-5 and V is TRBV7-2; D not certain. The CDR3 is 14 amino acids. Trimming took off 5 bases at V and 1 base at J, with 11 bases between the two ends. Germline loops: CDR1 SGHTA, CDR2 FQGNSA. The CDR3 DNA follows: TGTGCCAGCAGCCATGAGCCCAGCCAAGAGACCCAGTACTTC. It yields the protein CASSHEPSQETQYF. Full variable domain (remainder filled in from reference TRBV7-2 and TRBJ2-5): GAGVSQSPSNKVTEKGKDVELRCDPISGHTALYWYRQSLGQGLEFLIYFQGNSAPDKSGLPSDRFSAERTGGSVSTLTIQRTQQEDSAVYLCASSHEPSQETQYFGPGTRLLVL.

This clonotype was observed a handful of times. An end of the junction differs from the germline gene, which may be a read error. CDR3 bases: TGTGCCAGCAGTCCGTTTACGGGGGGTCGTTACTACGAGCAGCACTTC. Protein: CASSPFTGGRYYEQHF. The rearrangement joins TRBV27 to TRBJ2-5, with 7 bases matching TRBD2. Germline lookup yields CDR1 MNHEY and CDR2 SMNVEV (reference sequence). The CDR3 covers 16 residues.

The DNA of the CDR3 is TGCGCCAGCAGCCAAGAGAAGCAGGGGGTCACTGAAGCTTTCTTT. It encodes CASSQEKQGVTEAFF. The V and J genes are TRBV4-1 and TRBJ1-1, with 7 positions matching TRBD1. This CDR3 is 15 amino acids long. J was trimmed by 4 bases and V by 0 bases; bases with no gene match: 5. CDR1 is MGHRA and CDR2 is YSYEKL in the germline V gene.

Regarding this clonotype: The CDR3 ends on some other residue instead of the conserved phenylalanine or tryptophan, so this is likely a read error. The V gene is TRBV6-5, the J gene TRBJ2-5; a weak D match, TRBD1 (6 bases). With 5 bases removed from V and 1 base from J, the gap between germline ends came to 8 bases. The germline V gene encodes CDR1 MNHEY and CDR2 SVGAGI. The CDR3 totals 13 residues. For the CDR3, the DNA is TGTGCCAGCAGTGACAGGAGCCAAGAGACCCAGTACCTC. Its translation: CASSDRSQETQYL.

This clonotype appeared a few times. Lacking the conserved final phenylalanine or tryptophan, this CDR3 likely reflects a read error. The J gene is TRBJ1-1, the V gene TRBV3-1; D gene ambiguous. The CDR3 extends over 15 amino acids. V was clipped by 2 bases and J by 6 bases, with 16 bases between them. CDR1 is LGHDT and CDR2 is YNNKEL in the germline V gene (reference sequence). CDR3: CASSQTPTVGPEAFL. The CDR3 DNA sequence: TGTGCCAGCAGCCAAACTCCAACAGTCGGGCCTGAAGCTTTCCTT.